The source of this T cell receptor (beta chain) is a study of cytomegalovirus exposure and HLA in healthy donors. Study-wide context: A previous analysis identified about 110 million unique TCR beta sequences derived from about 180 million T cells. General observations from the study: When analyzed later, the rates of TCR association showed variation by HLA locus, with DRB1 the most and HLA-C the fewest. Overall, approximately 150 TCR beta chains were annotated as cytomegalovirus-associated.

V dropped 3 bases and J dropped 2; count of bases not matched to a gene: 4. Germline V gene lookup returns CDR1 KGHSH and CDR2 LQKENI. This CDR3 comprises 15 residues. PCR involved 60 Vbeta and 13 Jbeta primers. Measured with immunoSEQ multiplex PCR; TCRdb has only the in-frame clones, and not every one. The repertoire holds over 150,000 clones, with over 75% as singletons. Details on this clone: Its antigen is not identified.

The source is a male donor in good health and CMV-seronegative. Sequenced input: PBMCs. The rearrangement links TRBV18 to TRBJ2-3; 8 bases align to TRBD1. CDR3 nucleotides: TGTGCCAGCTCACCTAGGGACAGGCTCACAGATACGCAGTATTTT. This sequence encodes CASSPRDRLTDTQYF.